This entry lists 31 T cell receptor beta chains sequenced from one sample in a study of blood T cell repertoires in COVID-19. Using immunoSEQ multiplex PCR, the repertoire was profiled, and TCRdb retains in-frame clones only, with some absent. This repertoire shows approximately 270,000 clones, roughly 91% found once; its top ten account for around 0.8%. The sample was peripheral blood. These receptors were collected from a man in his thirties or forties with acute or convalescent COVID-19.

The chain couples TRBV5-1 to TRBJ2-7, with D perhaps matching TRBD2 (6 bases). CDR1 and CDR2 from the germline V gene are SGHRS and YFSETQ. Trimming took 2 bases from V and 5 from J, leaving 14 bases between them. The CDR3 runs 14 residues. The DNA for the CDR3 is TGCGCCAGCAGCTTTAACCAGGGAGGCGACGAGCAGTACTTC. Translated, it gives CASSFNQGGDEQYF.

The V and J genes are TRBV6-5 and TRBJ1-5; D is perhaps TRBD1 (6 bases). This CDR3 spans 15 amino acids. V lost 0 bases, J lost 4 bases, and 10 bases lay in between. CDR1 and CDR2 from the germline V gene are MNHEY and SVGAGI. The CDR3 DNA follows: TGTGCCAGCAGTTACTCGTCACAGGGAAATCAGCCCCAGCATTTT. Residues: CASSYSSQGNQPQHF.

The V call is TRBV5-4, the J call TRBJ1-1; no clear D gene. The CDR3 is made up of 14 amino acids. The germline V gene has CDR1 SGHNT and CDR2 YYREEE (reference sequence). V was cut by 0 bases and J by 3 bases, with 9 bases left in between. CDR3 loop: CASSLEGGYTEAFF. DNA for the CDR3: TGTGCCAGCAGCTTGGAAGGCGGTTACACTGAAGCTTTCTTT.

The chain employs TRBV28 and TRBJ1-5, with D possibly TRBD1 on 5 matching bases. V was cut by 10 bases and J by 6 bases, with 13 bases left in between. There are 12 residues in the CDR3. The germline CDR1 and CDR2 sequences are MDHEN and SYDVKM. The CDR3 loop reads CATQGQGQPQHF. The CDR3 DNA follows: TGTGCCACTCAAGGCCAGGGTCAGCCCCAGCATTTT. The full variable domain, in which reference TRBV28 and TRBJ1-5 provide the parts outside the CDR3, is DVKVTQSSRYLVKRTGEKVFLECVQDMDHENMFWYRQDPGLGLRLIYFSYDVKMKEKGDIPEGYSVSREKKERFSLILESASTNQTSMYLCATQGQGQPQHFGDGTRLSIL.

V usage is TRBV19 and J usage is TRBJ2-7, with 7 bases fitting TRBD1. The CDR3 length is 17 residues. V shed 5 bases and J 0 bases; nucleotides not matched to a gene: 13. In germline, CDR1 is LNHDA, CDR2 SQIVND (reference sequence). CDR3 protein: CASSEPRGQRLSYEQYF. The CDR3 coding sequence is TGTGCCAGTAGTGAACCTCGGGGACAGCGACTCTCCTACGAGCAGTACTTC.

The CDR3 nucleotides read TGTGCTAGTGGTTTCCTACTAGCGGGGGTGTTAGAGACCCAGTACTTC. Amino acids: CASGFLLAGVLETQYF. The chain recombines TRBV12-5 with TRBJ2-5; TRBD2 aligns across 11 bases. The length of the CDR3 is 16 residues. Unmatched junction bases numbered 7, after V lost 3 bases and J lost 4 bases. Germline values: CDR1 LGHNT, CDR2 FRNRAP.

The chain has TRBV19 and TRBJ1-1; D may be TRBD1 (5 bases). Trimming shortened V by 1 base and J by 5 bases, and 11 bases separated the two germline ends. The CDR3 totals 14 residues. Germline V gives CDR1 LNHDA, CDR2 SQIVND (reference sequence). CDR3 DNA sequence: TGTGCCAGTAGTATAGCACAGGTCGGTACTGAAGCTTTCTTT. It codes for CASSIAQVGTEAFF.

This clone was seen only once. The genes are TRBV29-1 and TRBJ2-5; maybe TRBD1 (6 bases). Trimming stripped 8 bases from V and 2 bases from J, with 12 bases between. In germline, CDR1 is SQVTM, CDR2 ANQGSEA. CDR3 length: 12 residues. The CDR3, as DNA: TGCAGCACACGGACAGTTCAAGAGACCCAGTACTTC. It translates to CSTRTVQETQYF.

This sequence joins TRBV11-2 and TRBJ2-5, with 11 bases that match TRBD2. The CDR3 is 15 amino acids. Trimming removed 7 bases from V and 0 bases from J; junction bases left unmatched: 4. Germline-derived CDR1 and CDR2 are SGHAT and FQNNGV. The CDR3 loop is CASKASGGYQETQYF. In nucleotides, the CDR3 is TGTGCCAGCAAGGCTAGCGGGGGGTACCAAGAGACCCAGTACTTC.

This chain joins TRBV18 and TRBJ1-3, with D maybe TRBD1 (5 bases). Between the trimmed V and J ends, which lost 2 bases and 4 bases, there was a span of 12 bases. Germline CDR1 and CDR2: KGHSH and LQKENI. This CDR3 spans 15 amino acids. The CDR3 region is CASSPTGPPGNTIYF. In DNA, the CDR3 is TGTGCCAGCTCACCAACAGGCCCTCCGGGAAACACCATATATTTT.

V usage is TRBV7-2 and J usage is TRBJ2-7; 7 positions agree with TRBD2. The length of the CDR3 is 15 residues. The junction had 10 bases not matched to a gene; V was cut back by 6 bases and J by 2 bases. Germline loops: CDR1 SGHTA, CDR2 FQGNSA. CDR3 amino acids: CASRSSGANPYEQYF. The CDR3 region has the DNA TGTGCCAGCAGATCAAGCGGGGCGAACCCCTACGAGCAGTACTTC.

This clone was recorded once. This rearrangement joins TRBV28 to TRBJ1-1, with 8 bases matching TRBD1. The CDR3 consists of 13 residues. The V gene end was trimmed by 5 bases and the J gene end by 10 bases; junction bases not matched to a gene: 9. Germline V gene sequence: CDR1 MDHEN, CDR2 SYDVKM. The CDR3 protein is CASSRGQVKRAFF. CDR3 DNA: TGTGCCAGCAGTCGGGGACAGGTGAAGAGAGCTTTCTTT.

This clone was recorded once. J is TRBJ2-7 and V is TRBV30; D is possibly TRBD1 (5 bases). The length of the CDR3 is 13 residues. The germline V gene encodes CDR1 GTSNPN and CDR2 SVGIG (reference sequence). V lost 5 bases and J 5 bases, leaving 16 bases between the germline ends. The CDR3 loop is CAWAVSGSHEQYF. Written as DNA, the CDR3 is TGTGCCTGGGCCGTTTCAGGGTCCCACGAGCAGTACTTC. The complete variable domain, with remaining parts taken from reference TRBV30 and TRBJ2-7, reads SQTIHQWPATLVQPVGSPLSLECTVEGTSNPNLYWYRQAAGRGLQLLFYSVGIGQISSEVPQNLSASRPQDRQFILSSKKLLLSDSGFYLCAWAVSGSHEQYFGPGTRLTVT.

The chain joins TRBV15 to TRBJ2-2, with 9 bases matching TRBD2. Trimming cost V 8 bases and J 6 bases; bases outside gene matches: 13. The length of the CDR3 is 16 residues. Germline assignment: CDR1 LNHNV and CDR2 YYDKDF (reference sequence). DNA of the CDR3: TGTGCCACCGCCGAAAGGGCGGGAGGGCACGCCGGGGAGCTGTTTTTT. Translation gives CATAERAGGHAGELFF.

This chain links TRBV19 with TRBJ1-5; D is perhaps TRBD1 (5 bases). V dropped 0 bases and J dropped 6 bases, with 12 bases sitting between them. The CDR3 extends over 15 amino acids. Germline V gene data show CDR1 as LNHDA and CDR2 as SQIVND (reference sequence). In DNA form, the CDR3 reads TGTGCCAGTAGTATAGATGGTAGGGGCGGTCAGCCCCAGCATTTT. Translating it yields CASSIDGRGGQPQHF.

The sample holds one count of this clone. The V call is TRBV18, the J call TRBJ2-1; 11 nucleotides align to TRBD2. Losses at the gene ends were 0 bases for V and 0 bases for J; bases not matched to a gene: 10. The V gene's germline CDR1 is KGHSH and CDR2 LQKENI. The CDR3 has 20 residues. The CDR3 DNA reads TGTGCCAGCTCACCACCGAGGCTAGCGGGGGGCTGGAGCTCCTACAATGAGCAGTTCTTC. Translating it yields CASSPPRLAGGWSSYNEQFF.

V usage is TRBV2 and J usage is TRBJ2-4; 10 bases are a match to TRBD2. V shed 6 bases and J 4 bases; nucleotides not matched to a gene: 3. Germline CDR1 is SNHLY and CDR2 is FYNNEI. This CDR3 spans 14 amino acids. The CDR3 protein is CASRTLAGKNIQYF. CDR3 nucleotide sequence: TGTGCCAGCAGAACACTAGCGGGGAAAAACATTCAGTACTTC.

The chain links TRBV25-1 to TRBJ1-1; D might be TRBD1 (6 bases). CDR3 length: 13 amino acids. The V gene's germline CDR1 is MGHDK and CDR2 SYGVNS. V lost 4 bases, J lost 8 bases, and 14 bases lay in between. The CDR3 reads CASSASADREAFF. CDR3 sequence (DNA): TGTGCCAGCAGTGCCTCGGCCGACAGGGAAGCTTTCTTT.

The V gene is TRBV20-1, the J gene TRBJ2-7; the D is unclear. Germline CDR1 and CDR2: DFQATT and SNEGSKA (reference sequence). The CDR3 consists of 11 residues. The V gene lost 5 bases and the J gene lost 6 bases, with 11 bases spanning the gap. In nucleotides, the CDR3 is TGCAGTGCTTCCCTTGTCGGCGAGCAGTACTTC. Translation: CSASLVGEQYF.

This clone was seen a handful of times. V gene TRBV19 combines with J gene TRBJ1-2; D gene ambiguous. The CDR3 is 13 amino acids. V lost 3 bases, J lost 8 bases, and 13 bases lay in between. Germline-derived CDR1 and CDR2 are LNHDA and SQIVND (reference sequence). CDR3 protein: CASSISSQSGYTF. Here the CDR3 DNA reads TGTGCCAGTAGTATTAGCAGCCAGAGCGGCTACACCTTC.

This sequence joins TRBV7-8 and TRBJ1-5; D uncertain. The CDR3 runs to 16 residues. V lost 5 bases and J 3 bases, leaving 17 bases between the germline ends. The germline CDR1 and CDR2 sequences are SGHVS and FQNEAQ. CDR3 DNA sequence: TGTGCCAGCAGCCCCCAGACCCGGGTCTACAATCAGCCCCAGCATTTT. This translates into CASSPQTRVYNQPQHF.

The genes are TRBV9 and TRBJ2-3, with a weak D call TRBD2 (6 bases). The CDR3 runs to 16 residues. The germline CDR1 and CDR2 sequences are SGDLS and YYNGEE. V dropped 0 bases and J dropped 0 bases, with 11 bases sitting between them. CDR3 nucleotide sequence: TGTGCCAGCAGCGTAGGGAATAGCGGTAGCACAGATACGCAGTATTTT. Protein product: CASSVGNSGSTDTQYF.

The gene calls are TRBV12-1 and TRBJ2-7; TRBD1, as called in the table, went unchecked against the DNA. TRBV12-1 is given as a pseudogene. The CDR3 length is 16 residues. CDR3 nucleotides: TGTGCCAGCAGCCGTCGTTCGACAGGGAGCTCCTACGAGCAGTACTTC. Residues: CASSRRSTGSSYEQYF.

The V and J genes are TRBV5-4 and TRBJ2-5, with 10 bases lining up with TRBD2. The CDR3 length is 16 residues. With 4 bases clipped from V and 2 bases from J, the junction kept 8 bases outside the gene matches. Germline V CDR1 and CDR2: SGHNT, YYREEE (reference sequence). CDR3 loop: CASSTRTSGPQETQYF. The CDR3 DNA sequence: TGTGCCAGCAGCACCCGGACTAGCGGACCTCAAGAGACCCAGTACTTC. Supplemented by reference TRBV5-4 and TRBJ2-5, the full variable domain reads ETGVTQSPTHLIKTRGQQVTLRCSSQSGHNTVSWYQQALGQGPQFIFQYYREEENGRGNFPPRFSGLQFPNYSSELNVNALELDDSALYLCASSTRTSGPQETQYFGPGTRLLVL.

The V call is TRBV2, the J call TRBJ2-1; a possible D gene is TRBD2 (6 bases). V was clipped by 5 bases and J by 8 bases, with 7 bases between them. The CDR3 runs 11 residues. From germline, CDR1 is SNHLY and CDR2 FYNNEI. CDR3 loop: CASSTGDEQFF. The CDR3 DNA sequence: TGTGCCAGCAGTACGGGAGATGAGCAGTTCTTC.

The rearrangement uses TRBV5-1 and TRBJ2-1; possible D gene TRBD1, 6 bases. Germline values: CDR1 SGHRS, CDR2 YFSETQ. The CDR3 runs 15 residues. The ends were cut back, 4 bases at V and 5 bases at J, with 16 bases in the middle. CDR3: CASSPYPRGNNEQFF. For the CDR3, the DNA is TGCGCCAGCAGCCCTTATCCAAGGGGGAACAATGAGCAGTTCTTC. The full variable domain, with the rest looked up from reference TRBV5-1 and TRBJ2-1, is KAGVTQTPRYLIKTRGQQVTLSCSPISGHRSVSWYQQTPGQGLQFLFEYFSETQRNKGNFPGRFSGRQFSNSRSEMNVSTLELGDSALYLCASSPYPRGNNEQFFGPGTRLTVL.

CDR3 region: CASWGGWGADQPQHF. DNA for the CDR3: TGCGCCAGCTGGGGGGGTTGGGGGGCGGATCAGCCCCAGCATTTT. This chain connects TRBV4-1 to TRBJ1-5; maybe TRBD1 (6 bases). The V gene lost 8 bases and the J gene lost 5 bases, with 19 bases spanning the gap. This CDR3 spans 15 amino acids. Germline V gene data show CDR1 as MGHRA and CDR2 as YSYEKL.

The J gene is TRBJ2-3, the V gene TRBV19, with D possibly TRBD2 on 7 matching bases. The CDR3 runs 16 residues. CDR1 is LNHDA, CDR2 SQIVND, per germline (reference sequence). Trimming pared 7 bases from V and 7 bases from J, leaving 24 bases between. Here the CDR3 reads CASTPGGQVTGYTQYF. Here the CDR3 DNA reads TGTGCCAGTACCCCCGGGGGGCAGGTAACGGGATATACGCAGTATTTT.

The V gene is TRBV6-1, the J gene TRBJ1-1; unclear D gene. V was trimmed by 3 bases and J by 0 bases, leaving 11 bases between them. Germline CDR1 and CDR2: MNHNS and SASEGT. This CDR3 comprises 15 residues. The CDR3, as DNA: TGTGCCAGCAGTGAGTTGGTGCGTTTGAACACTGAAGCTTTCTTT. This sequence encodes CASSELVRLNTEAFF.

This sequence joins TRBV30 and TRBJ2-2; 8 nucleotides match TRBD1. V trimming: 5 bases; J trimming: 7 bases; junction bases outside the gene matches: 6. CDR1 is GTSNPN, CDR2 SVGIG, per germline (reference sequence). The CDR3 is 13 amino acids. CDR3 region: CAWGTGVSGELFF. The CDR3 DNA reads TGTGCCTGGGGGACAGGAGTCAGCGGGGAGCTGTTTTTT.

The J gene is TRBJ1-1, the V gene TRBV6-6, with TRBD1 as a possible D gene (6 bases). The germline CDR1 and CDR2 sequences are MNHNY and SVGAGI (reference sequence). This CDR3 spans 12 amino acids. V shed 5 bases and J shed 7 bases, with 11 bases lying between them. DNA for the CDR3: TGTGCCAGCAGTGGGACAAGCTTTGAAGCTTTCTTT. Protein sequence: CASSGTSFEAFF.